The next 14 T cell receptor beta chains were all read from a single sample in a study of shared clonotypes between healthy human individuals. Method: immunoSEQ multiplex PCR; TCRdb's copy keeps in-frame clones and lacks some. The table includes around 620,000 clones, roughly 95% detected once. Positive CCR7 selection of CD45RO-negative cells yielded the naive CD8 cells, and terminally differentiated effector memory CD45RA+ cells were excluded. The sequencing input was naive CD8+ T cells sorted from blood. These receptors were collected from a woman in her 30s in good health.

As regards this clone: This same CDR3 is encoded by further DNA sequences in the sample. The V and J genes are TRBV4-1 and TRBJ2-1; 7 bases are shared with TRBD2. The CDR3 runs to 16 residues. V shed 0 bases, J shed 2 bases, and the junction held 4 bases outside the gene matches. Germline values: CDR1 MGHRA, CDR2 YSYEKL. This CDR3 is CASSQEGGSPYNEQFF. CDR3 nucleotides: TGCGCCAGCAGCCAAGAGGGCGGGAGCCCCTACAATGAGCAGTTCTTC.

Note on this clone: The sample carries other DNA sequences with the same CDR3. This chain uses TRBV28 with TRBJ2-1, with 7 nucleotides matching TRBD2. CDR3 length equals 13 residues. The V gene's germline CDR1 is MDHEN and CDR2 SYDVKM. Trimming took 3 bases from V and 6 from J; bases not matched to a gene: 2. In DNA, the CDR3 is TGTGCCAGCAGTTTCGGGGAGGGCAATGAGCAGTTCTTC. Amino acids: CASSFGEGNEQFF.

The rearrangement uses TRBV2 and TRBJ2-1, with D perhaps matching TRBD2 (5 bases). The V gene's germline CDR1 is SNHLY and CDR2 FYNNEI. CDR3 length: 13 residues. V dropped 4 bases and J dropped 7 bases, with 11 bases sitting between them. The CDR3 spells CASSGSGENEQFF. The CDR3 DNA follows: TGTGCCAGCAGTGGATCTGGGGAGAATGAGCAGTTCTTC.

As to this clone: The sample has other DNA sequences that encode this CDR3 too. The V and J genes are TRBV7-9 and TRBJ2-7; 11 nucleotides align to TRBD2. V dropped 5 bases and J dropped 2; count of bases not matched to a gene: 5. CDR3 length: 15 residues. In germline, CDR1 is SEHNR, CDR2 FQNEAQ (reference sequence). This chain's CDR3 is CASSAGTSGTYEQYF. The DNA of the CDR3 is TGTGCCAGCAGCGCCGGGACTAGCGGTACCTACGAGCAGTACTTC.

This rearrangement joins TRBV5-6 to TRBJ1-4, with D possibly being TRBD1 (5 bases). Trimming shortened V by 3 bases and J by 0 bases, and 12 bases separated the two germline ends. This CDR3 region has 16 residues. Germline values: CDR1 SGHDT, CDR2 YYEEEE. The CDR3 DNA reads TGTGCCAGCAGCTGGGGGACCGCCGCAACTAATGAAAAACTGTTTTTT. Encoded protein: CASSWGTAATNEKLFF.

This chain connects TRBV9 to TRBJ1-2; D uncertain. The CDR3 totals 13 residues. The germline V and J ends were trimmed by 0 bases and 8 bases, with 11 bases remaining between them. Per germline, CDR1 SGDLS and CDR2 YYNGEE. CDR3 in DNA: TGTGCCAGCAGCGTAGGAGGCGGTTCAGGCTACACCTTC. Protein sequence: CASSVGGGSGYTF.

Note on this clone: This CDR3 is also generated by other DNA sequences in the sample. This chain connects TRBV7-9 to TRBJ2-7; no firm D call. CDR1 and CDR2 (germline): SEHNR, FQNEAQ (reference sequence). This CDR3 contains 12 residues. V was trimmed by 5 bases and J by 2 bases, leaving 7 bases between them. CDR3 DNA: TGTGCCAGCAGCCCCAGCCCCTACGAGCAGTACTTC. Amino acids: CASSPSPYEQYF.

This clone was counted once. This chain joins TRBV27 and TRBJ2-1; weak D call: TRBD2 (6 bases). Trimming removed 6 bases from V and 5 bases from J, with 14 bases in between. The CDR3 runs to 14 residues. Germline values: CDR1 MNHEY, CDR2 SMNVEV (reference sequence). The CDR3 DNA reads TGTGCCAGCAGCAAACGACTAGGGAACAATGAGCAGTTCTTC. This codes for CASSKRLGNNEQFF.

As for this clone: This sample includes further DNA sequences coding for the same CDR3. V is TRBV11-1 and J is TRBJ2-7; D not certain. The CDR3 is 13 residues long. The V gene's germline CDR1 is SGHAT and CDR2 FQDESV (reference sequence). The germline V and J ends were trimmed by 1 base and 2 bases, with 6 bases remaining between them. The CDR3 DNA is TGTGCCAGCAGCTTAGGGCCAGCCTACGAGCAGTACTTC. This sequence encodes CASSLGPAYEQYF. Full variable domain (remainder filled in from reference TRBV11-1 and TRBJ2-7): EAEVAQSPRYKITEKSQAVAFWCDPISGHATLYWYRQILGQGPELLVQFQDESVVDDSQLPKDRFSAERLKGVDSTLKIQPAELGDSAMYLCASSLGPAYEQYFGPGTRLTVT.

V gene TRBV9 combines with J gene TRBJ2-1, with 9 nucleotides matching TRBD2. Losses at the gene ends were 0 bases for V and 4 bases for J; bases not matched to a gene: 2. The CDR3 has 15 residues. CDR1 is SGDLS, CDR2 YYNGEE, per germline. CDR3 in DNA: TGTGCCAGCAGCGTAGATAGCGGGAGATACAATGAGCAGTTCTTC. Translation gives CASSVDSGRYNEQFF.

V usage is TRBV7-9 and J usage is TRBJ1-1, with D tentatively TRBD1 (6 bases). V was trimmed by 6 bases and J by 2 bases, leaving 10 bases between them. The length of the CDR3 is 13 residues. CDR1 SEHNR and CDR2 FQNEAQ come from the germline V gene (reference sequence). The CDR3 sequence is CASSAQGNTEAFF. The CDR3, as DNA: TGTGCCAGCAGTGCACAGGGAAACACTGAAGCTTTCTTT.

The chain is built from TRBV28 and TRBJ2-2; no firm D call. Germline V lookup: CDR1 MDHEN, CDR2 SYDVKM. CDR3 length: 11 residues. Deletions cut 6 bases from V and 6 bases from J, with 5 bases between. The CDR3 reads CASSDSGELFF. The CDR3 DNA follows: TGTGCCAGCAGCGATTCCGGGGAGCTGTTTTTT.

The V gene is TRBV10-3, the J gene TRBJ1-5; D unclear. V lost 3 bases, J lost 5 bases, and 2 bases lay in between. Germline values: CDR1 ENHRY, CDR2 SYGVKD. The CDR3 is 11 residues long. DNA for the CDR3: TGTGCCATCAGTGATGATCAGCCCCAGCATTTT. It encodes CAISDDQPQHF.

CDR3 DNA: TGCAGCGCAGAAACCCCGATGAGCACTGAAGCTTTCTTT. Translated, it gives CSAETPMSTEAFF. V gene TRBV29-1 combines with J gene TRBJ1-1; D is unclear. CDR1 and CDR2 (germline): SQVTM, ANQGSEA. V was cut by 7 bases and J by 4 bases, with 16 bases left in between. CDR3 length: 13 residues.